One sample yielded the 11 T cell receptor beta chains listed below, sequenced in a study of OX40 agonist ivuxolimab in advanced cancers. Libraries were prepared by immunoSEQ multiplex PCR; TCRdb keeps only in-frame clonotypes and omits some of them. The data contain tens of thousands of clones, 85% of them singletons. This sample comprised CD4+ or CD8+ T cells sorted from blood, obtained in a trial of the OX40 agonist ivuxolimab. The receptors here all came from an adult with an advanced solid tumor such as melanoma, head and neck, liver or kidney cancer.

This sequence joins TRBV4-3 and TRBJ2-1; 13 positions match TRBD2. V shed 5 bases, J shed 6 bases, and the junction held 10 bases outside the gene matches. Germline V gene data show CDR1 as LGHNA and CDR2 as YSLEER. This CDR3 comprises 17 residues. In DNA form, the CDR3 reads TGCGCCAGCAGCACCCAGGAGGGACTAGCGGGGCTCAATGAGCAGTTCTTC. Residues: CASSTQEGLAGLNEQFF.

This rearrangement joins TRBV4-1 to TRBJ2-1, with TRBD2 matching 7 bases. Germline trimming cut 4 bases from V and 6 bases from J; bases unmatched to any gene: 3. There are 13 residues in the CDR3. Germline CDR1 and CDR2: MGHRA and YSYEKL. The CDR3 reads CASSPWGGNEQFF. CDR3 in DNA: TGCGCCAGCAGCCCGTGGGGGGGCAATGAGCAGTTCTTC.

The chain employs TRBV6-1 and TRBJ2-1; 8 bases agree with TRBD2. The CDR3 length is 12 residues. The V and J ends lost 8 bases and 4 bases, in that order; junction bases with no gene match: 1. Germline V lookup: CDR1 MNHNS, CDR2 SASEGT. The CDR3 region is CASQRGYNEQFF. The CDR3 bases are TGTGCCAGCCAGCGGGGGTACAATGAGCAGTTCTTC.

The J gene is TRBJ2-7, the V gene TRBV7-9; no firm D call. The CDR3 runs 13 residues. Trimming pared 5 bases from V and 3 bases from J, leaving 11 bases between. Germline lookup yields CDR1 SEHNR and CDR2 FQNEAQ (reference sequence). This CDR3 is CASSPPRDYEQYF. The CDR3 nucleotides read TGTGCCAGCAGCCCACCCCGAGACTACGAGCAGTACTTC.

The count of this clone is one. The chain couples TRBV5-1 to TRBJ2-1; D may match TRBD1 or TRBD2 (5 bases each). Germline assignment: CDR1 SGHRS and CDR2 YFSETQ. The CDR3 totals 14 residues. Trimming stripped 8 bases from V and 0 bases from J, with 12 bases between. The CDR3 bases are TGCGCCAGGGGGACCGCATGCTCCTACAATGAGCAGTTCTTC. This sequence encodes CARGTACSYNEQFF. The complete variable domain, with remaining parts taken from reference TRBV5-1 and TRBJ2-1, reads KAGVTQTPRYLIKTRGQQVTLSCSPISGHRSVSWYQQTPGQGLQFLFEYFSETQRNKGNFPGRFSGRQFSNSRSEMNVSTLELGDSALYLCARGTACSYNEQFFGPGTRLTVL.

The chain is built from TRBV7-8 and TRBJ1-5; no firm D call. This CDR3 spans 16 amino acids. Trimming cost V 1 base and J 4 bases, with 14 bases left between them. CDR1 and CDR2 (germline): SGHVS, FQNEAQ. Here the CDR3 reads CASSLVRYPVNQPQHF. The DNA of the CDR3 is TGTGCCAGCAGCTTAGTCAGATACCCCGTTAATCAGCCCCAGCATTTT.

CDR3 bases: TGCGCCAGCAGCTCCGACAACCAAGAGACCCAGTACTTC. As protein: CASSSDNQETQYF. The V call is TRBV5-1, the J call TRBJ2-5; D is uncertain. The CDR3 is 13 amino acids. V shed 3 bases and J shed 0 bases, with 6 bases lying between them. Germline loops: CDR1 SGHRS, CDR2 YFSETQ. Full variable domain (missing parts from reference TRBV5-1 and TRBJ2-5): KAGVTQTPRYLIKTRGQQVTLSCSPISGHRSVSWYQQTPGQGLQFLFEYFSETQRNKGNFPGRFSGRQFSNSRSEMNVSTLELGDSALYLCASSSDNQETQYFGPGTRLLVL.

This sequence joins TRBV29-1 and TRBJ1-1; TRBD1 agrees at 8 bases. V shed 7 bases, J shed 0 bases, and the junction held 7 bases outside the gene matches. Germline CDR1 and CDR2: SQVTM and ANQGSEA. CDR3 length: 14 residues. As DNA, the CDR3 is TGCAGCGGACGGACAGGGACGATGAACACTGAAGCTTTCTTT. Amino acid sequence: CSGRTGTMNTEAFF.

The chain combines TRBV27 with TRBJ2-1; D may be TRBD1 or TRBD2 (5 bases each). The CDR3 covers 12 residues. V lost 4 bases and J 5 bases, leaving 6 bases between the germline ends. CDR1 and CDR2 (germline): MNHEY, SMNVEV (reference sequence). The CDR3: CASSWDDNEQFF. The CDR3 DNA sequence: TGTGCCAGCAGTTGGGACGACAATGAGCAGTTCTTC.

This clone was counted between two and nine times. The DNA of the CDR3 is TGTGCCAGCAGTTTTATTTCTGGGGGGGAGCAGTACTTC. Its protein product is CASSFISGGEQYF. The chain employs TRBV27 and TRBJ2-7, with a weak D call TRBD2 (6 bases). Trimming shortened V by 3 bases and J by 7 bases, and 13 bases separated the two germline ends. This CDR3 region has 13 residues. The germline CDR1 and CDR2 sequences are MNHEY and SMNVEV (reference sequence).

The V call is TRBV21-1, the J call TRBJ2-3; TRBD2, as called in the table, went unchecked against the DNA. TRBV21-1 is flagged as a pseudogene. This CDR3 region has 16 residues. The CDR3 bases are TGTGCCAGCAGCATCATTTACGGGAGGGCCTCAGATACGCAGTATTTT. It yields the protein CASSIIYGRASDTQYF.